The 12 T cell receptor beta chains below were found in one sample sequenced in a study of T cell repertoires in breast cancer (dated by TCRdb to the mid-2010s). Preparation of the library involved emulsion pairing. The sequencer listed for this sample is Illumina MiSeq. A second nested PCR with blocking oligos suppressed unpaired genes, then a third nested PCR added Illumina adaptors and barcodes. TCRdb trimmed the raw reads at Q25, called clones with MiXCR and kept productive beta chains. When rows share a CDR3 protein, they turn into one entry using the most common DNA and genes. Across this sample there are about 40,000 distinct CDR3 sequences, with 45% to 55% seen only once. The ten top clones hold 50% to 65% of the sample. To analyze paired alpha-beta TCRs of CD8+ T cells, the researchers used an expanded emulsion RT-PCR method with primers covering all TCR V genes. The sequenced material came from CD8+ T cells. The receptors derive from a pool of human donors with breast cancer or a healthy control (not recorded which).

V and J are TRBV5-1 and TRBJ2-7; D is perhaps TRBD1 (6 bases). The CDR3 loop spans 14 amino acids. CDR1 SGHRS and CDR2 YFSETQ come from the germline V gene. Trimming took 2 bases from V and 0 from J, leaving 9 bases between them. DNA for the CDR3: TGCGCCAGCAGCTTACGACAGGCCTCCTACGAGCAGTACTTC. Protein sequence: CASSLRQASYEQYF.

J is TRBJ2-1 and V is TRBV7-6, with 9 nucleotides matching TRBD1. The germline V gene has CDR1 SGHVS and CDR2 FNYEAQ. The CDR3 runs 16 residues. With V trimmed by 1 base and J by 9 bases, 10 bases remained unmatched. CDR3 residues: CASSLDRDREGVEQFF. CDR3 sequence (DNA): TGTGCCAGCAGCTTAGACCGGGACAGGGAAGGGGTTGAGCAGTTCTTC. The full variable domain, rest sourced from reference TRBV7-6 and TRBJ2-1, is GAGVSQSPRYKVTKRGQDVALRCDPISGHVSLYWYRQALGQGPEFLTYFNYEAQQDKSGLPNDRFSAERPEGSISTLTIQRTEQRDSAMYRCASSLDRDREGVEQFFGPGTRLTVL.

Remarks on this clonotype: The CDR3 carries no conserved terminal phenylalanine or tryptophan, so it likely arises from a read error. The chain couples TRBV4-1 to TRBJ2-3, with D perhaps TRBD1 (6 bases). The ends were cut back, 0 bases at V and 2 bases at J, with 12 bases in the middle. Germline lookup yields CDR1 MGHRA and CDR2 YSYEKL. This CDR3 comprises 16 residues. In DNA form, the CDR3 reads TGCGCCAGCAGCCAAGATAGGGGACAACACACAGATACGCAGTATCTT. Residues: CASSQDRGQHTDTQYL.

CDR3 nucleotides: TGTGCCAGCAGCGTAGGGGGGGACTATGGCTACACCTTC. Encoded protein: CASSVGGDYGYTF. The gene calls are TRBV9 and TRBJ1-2; a weak D match, TRBD1 (5 bases). The CDR3 is 13 amino acids. Germline CDR1 and CDR2: SGDLS and YYNGEE. Trimming took off 0 bases at V and 3 bases at J, with 6 bases between the two ends.

This clonotype has at least ten counts. This chain uses TRBV20-1 with TRBJ1-2, with D tentatively TRBD1 (5 bases). V gave up 5 bases and J gave up 7 bases, with 20 bases separating them. CDR1 and CDR2 (germline): DFQATT, SNEGSKA (reference sequence). The CDR3 loop spans 14 amino acids. CDR3: CSAAKGDAYTGYTF. CDR3 DNA sequence: TGCAGTGCTGCAAAAGGGGACGCTTATACTGGCTACACCTTC.

This clonotype turned up a few times. This chain joins TRBV20-1 and TRBJ2-7, with D hard to call. V was cut by 3 bases and J by 1 base, with 16 bases left in between. The CDR3 spans 15 residues. The germline gives CDR1 DFQATT, CDR2 SNEGSKA (reference sequence). CDR3 protein: CSASGGSFFSYEQYF. Here the CDR3 DNA reads TGCAGTGCTAGTGGTGGCAGTTTTTTTTCCTACGAGCAGTACTTC.

The genes are TRBV6-5 and TRBJ2-7, with TRBD1 identical over 10 bases. The CDR3 totals 16 residues. V lost 5 bases and J lost 2; bases outside the gene matches: 9. CDR1 and CDR2 (germline): MNHEY, SVGAGI. The CDR3 DNA is TGTGCCAGCAGTGATTCGGACAGGGGGTTCCCCTACGAGCAGTACTTC. Translating gives CASSDSDRGFPYEQYF.

The chain recombines TRBV7-2 with TRBJ2-3, with TRBD2 matching 7 bases. The CDR3 loop spans 17 amino acids. Germline CDR1 reads SGHTA; CDR2 reads FQGNSA. Losses at the gene ends were 4 bases for V and 0 bases for J; bases not matched to a gene: 10. The CDR3 DNA follows: TGTGCCAGCAGCTATACGTCGGGTAGCGGGAGCACAGATACGCAGTATTTT. This gives the protein CASSYTSGSGSTDTQYF.

This clonotype has only a few counts. The CDR3 DNA follows: TGTGCCAGCAGCCTAAGGACTAGCGGGAGTAACGATGAGCAGTTCTTC. Translated, it gives CASSLRTSGSNDEQFF. This sequence joins TRBV7-9 and TRBJ2-1; 13 positions match TRBD2. Per germline, CDR1 SEHNR and CDR2 FQNEAQ (reference sequence). The CDR3 is 16 amino acids. The ends lost 5 bases at V and 8 bases at J; junction bases unmatched: 9.

In this sample, this clonotype turned up a few times. V usage is TRBV2 and J usage is TRBJ2-5; 7 nucleotides match TRBD1. Germline V gene data show CDR1 as SNHLY and CDR2 as FYNNEI. Losses at the gene ends were 6 bases for V and 5 bases for J; bases not matched to a gene: 6. CDR3 size: 13 residues. The CDR3 spells CASSAGQDETQYF. The CDR3 coding sequence is TGTGCCAGCAGCGCCGGACAGGACGAGACCCAGTACTTC.

There are many counts of this clonotype. The chain is built from TRBV20-1 and TRBJ2-2; TRBD2 matches at 8 bases. The germline V gene encodes CDR1 DFQATT and CDR2 SNEGSKA (reference sequence). CDR3 length: 15 residues. V dropped 3 bases and J dropped 3; count of bases not matched to a gene: 6. The CDR3 DNA sequence: TGCAGTGCTAGCCCAGCGGGAGTAGACACCGGGGAGCTGTTTTTT. The encoded protein is CSASPAGVDTGELFF.

This clonotype was seen ten or more times. The chain combines TRBV20-1 with TRBJ1-1, with D hard to call. Trimming cost V 3 bases and J 4 bases, with 12 bases left between them. The CDR3 has 13 amino acids. Germline CDR1 DFQATT, CDR2 SNEGSKA (reference sequence). CDR3 sequence: CSASTGYGTEAFF. The DNA of the CDR3 is TGCAGTGCTAGTACGGGGTATGGCACTGAAGCTTTCTTT.